One and the same sample provided the 21 T cell receptor beta chains below, sequenced in a study of shared clonotypes between healthy human individuals. Naive CD8 cells comprised CD45RO-negative, CCR7-positively selected cells, excluding terminally differentiated effector memory CD45RA+ cells. Repertoires were generated with immunoSEQ multiplex PCR, while TCRdb's copy carries only in-frame clones and drops some. The data show approximately 2,200,000 clones, just over 90% seen once. Material for sequencing was naive CD8+ T cells from PBMCs. The receptor source for this set is a man between 18 and 29 years old in good health. Some clones in this sample may be carry-over from other donors' samples.

V gene TRBV6-6 combines with J gene TRBJ2-5; D gene unclear. Germline loops: CDR1 MNHNY, CDR2 SVGAGI (reference sequence). V was shortened by 6 bases and J by 0 bases, with 11 bases between the two germline ends. The CDR3 sequence is 14 residues long. CDR3 in amino acids: CASRPLEYQETQYF. DNA for the CDR3: TGTGCCAGCAGACCACTCGAGTACCAAGAGACCCAGTACTTC.

The CDR3 region is CASSDVAILQFF. The DNA for the CDR3 is TGTGCCAGCAGTGATGTAGCGATTCTACAGTTCTTC. This chain connects TRBV6-1 to TRBJ2-1, with a weak D call TRBD2 (5 bases). Per the germline V gene, CDR1 is MNHNS and CDR2 is SASEGT. V was shortened by 3 bases and J by 13 bases, with 13 bases between the two germline ends. CDR3 length equals 12 residues.

The V gene is TRBV9, the J gene TRBJ2-1; TRBD2 matches at 11 bases. The CDR3 consists of 15 residues. Looked up from germline, CDR1 is SGDLS and CDR2 is YYNGEE. Trimming at V came to 5 bases and at J to 8 bases, leaving 9 bases not matched to a gene. CDR3 sequence reads: CASRPTSGRGHEQFF. The CDR3 nucleotides read TGTGCCAGCAGGCCTACTAGCGGGAGAGGGCATGAGCAGTTCTTC. The complete variable domain, with remaining parts taken from reference TRBV9 and TRBJ2-1, reads DSGVTQTPKHLITATGQRVTLRCSPRSGDLSVYWYQQSLDQGLQFLIQYYNGEERAKGNILERFSAQQFPDLHSELNLSSLELGDSALYFCASRPTSGRGHEQFFGPGTRLTVL.

J is TRBJ2-7 and V is TRBV4-1; D is unclear. The germline CDR1 and CDR2 sequences are MGHRA and YSYEKL. Trimming cost V 3 bases and J 2 bases, with 17 bases left between them. This CDR3 has 16 residues. This CDR3 reads CASSQTPPGRTYEQYF. CDR3 nucleotides: TGCGCCAGCAGCCAGACCCCACCGGGCAGGACCTACGAGCAGTACTTC.

The V and J genes are TRBV2 and TRBJ2-1; D gene uncertain. CDR3 length: 11 residues. Germline V gene data show CDR1 as SNHLY and CDR2 as FYNNEI. The germline V and J ends were trimmed by 8 bases and 12 bases, with 14 bases remaining between them. Here the CDR3 reads CASRVVFGQFF. The CDR3 DNA sequence: TGTGCCAGCCGGGTAGTATTCGGGCAGTTCTTC. Variable domain in full (rest from reference TRBV2 and TRBJ2-1): EPEVTQTPSHQVTQMGQEVILRCVPISNHLYFYWYRQILGQKVEFLVSFYNNEISEKSEIFDDQFSVERPDGSNFTLKIRSTKLEDSAMYFCASRVVFGQFFGPGTRLTVL.

Points on this clone: This same CDR3 is encoded by further DNA sequences in the sample. The chain is built from TRBV7-9 and TRBJ2-7; no definite D call. The CDR3 loop spans 12 amino acids. Germline V lookup: CDR1 SEHNR, CDR2 FQNEAQ (reference sequence). V lost 3 bases to trimming and J lost 0 bases, with 3 bases between them. CDR3 sequence: CASSLPSYEQYF. The CDR3 DNA follows: TGTGCCAGCAGCTTGCCCTCCTACGAGCAGTACTTC.

This chain connects TRBV28 to TRBJ1-5; maybe TRBD1 (6 bases). The V end lost 2 bases, the J end lost 2 bases, and 16 bases lay between the germline ends. This CDR3 contains 17 residues. Germline-derived CDR1 and CDR2 are MDHEN and SYDVKM. The CDR3 loop reads CASSLVAGAFGNQPQHF. The CDR3 DNA follows: TGTGCCAGCAGTTTAGTGGCGGGGGCCTTTGGCAATCAGCCCCAGCATTTT.

This rearrangement joins TRBV5-8 to TRBJ2-7; D tentatively reads TRBD1 or TRBD2 (5 bases each). Trimming removed 0 bases at V and 1 base at J, with 8 bases between. Germline CDR1 and CDR2: SGHTS and YDEGEE. The CDR3 consists of 14 residues. This chain's CDR3 is CASSLGGRSYEQYF. The CDR3 bases are TGTGCCAGCAGCTTGGGGGGGAGATCCTACGAGCAGTACTTC.

V usage is TRBV28 and J usage is TRBJ1-2; D gene uncertain. This CDR3 spans 12 amino acids. V lost 6 bases to trimming and J lost 5 bases, with 10 bases between them. CDR1 and CDR2 from the germline V gene are MDHEN and SYDVKM. The CDR3 loop is CASSPILYGYTF. CDR3 DNA: TGTGCCAGCAGCCCAATCCTATATGGCTACACCTTC.

This clone came up once. CDR3 coding DNA: TGCGCCAGCACCCCTGGGCAGGGTGATCACATTCAGTACTTC. Translated: CASTPGQGDHIQYF. The chain couples TRBV4-3 to TRBJ2-4, with D tentatively TRBD1 (5 bases). Between the trimmed V and J ends, which lost 7 bases and 8 bases, there was a span of 18 bases. This CDR3 region has 14 residues. Germline V CDR1 and CDR2: LGHNA, YSLEER.

This chain links TRBV27 with TRBJ2-3; D may be TRBD2 (6 bases). CDR1 and CDR2 from the germline V gene are MNHEY and SMNVEV (reference sequence). This CDR3 has 19 residues. The V gene lost 1 base and the J gene lost 0 bases, with 20 bases spanning the gap. The CDR3: CASSLLRLAGGWSTDTQYF. The CDR3, as DNA: TGTGCCAGCAGTTTATTGCGATTAGCTGGAGGGTGGAGCACAGATACGCAGTATTTT.

In this sample, this clone turned up once. The chain couples TRBV27 to TRBJ1-5; possibly TRBD1 for D (6 bases). The CDR3 extends over 15 amino acids. Deletions cut 6 bases from V and 0 bases from J, with 12 bases between. Germline values: CDR1 MNHEY, CDR2 SMNVEV (reference sequence). DNA of the CDR3: TGTGCCAGCAGGCTCGGGACAAATAGCAATCAGCCCCAGCATTTT. It specifies CASRLGTNSNQPQHF.

The chain carries TRBV27 and TRBJ2-3; D remains unclear. The CDR3 totals 12 residues. V dropped 5 bases and J dropped 8 bases, with 11 bases sitting between them. Germline V lookup: CDR1 MNHEY, CDR2 SMNVEV (reference sequence). The CDR3 here is CASSLGQTTQYF. DNA of the CDR3: TGTGCCAGCAGTCTCGGGCAAACTACGCAGTATTTT.

Only one count was recorded for this clone. The chain recombines TRBV4-1 with TRBJ2-5; D perhaps matches TRBD2 (5 bases). CDR1 and CDR2 (germline): MGHRA, YSYEKL. Trimming removed 1 base from V and 5 bases from J, with 14 bases in between. This CDR3 contains 15 residues. The CDR3 coding sequence is TGCGCCAGCAGCCAAGTTCGGGCTAGCCGCGAGACCCAGTACTTC. This codes for CASSQVRASRETQYF.

The genes are TRBV10-3 and TRBJ2-3; 8 nucleotides agree with TRBD2. J lost 0 bases, V lost 4 bases, and 6 bases had no gene match. In germline, CDR1 is ENHRY, CDR2 SYGVKD. The CDR3 sequence is 16 residues long. CDR3 amino acids: CAISGGGGRSTDTQYF. CDR3 sequence (DNA): TGTGCCATCAGTGGGGGCGGGGGGCGAAGCACAGATACGCAGTATTTT.

The J gene is TRBJ2-4, the V gene TRBV28, with D possibly TRBD2 on 6 matching bases. Trimming shortened V by 6 bases and J by 7 bases, and 16 bases separated the two germline ends. Germline V gene sequence: CDR1 MDHEN, CDR2 SYDVKM. The CDR3 is 14 residues long. The CDR3 DNA reads as TGTGCCAGCAGCTCAAGGGAGGTGGAGAACATTCAGTACTTC. Translated: CASSSREVENIQYF. Full variable domain (outside the CDR3, taken from reference TRBV28 and TRBJ2-4): DVKVTQSSRYLVKRTGEKVFLECVQDMDHENMFWYRQDPGLGLRLIYFSYDVKMKEKGDIPEGYSVSREKKERFSLILESASTNQTSMYLCASSSREVENIQYFGAGTRLSVL.

The CDR3 sequence is CAISEGLAGDEQFF. The CDR3 bases are TGTGCCATCAGTGAGGGACTAGCGGGAGATGAGCAGTTCTTC. The chain carries TRBV10-3 and TRBJ2-1; 13 bases fit TRBD2. Germline trimming cut 2 bases from V and 8 bases from J; bases unmatched to any gene: 0. This CDR3 is 14 amino acids long. Germline CDR1 ENHRY, CDR2 SYGVKD.

The rearrangement joins TRBV15 to TRBJ1-5; D uncertain. The V gene lost 0 bases and the J gene lost 3 bases, with 6 bases spanning the gap. The CDR3 is 14 residues long. Germline lookup yields CDR1 LNHNV and CDR2 YYDKDF (reference sequence). The CDR3 reads CATSRDSHNQPQHF. The CDR3 DNA reads as TGTGCCACCAGCAGAGACAGCCACAATCAGCCCCAGCATTTT.

This chain uses TRBV7-3 with TRBJ2-1; D unresolved. Germline V lookup: CDR1 SGHTA, CDR2 FQGTGA. Trimming shortened V by 3 bases and J by 8 bases, and 29 bases separated the two germline ends. This CDR3 has 19 residues. This chain's CDR3 is CASSLLPTLGRPRLDEQFF. As DNA, the CDR3 is TGTGCCAGCAGCTTGCTACCGACTCTCGGTCGCCCCCGACTCGATGAGCAGTTCTTC.

The J gene is TRBJ2-1, the V gene TRBV5-4, with TRBD2 matching 9 bases. Germline-derived CDR1 and CDR2 are SGHNT and YYREEE (reference sequence). This CDR3 contains 16 residues. V lost 4 bases to trimming and J lost 6 bases; unmatched junction nucleotides: 11. CDR3 loop: CASSDPLAGVVNEQFF. Written as DNA, the CDR3 is TGTGCCAGCAGCGATCCCTTAGCGGGAGTTGTCAATGAGCAGTTCTTC.

The genes are TRBV4-3 and TRBJ2-6; maybe TRBD1 (6 bases). V was trimmed by 4 bases and J by 5 bases, leaving 12 bases between them. The CDR3 covers 15 residues. CDR1 is LGHNA and CDR2 is YSLEER in the germline V gene. The CDR3 DNA reads TGCGCCAGCAGCCTCGGCACAGGGAGGGCCAACGTCCTGACTTTC. Translated: CASSLGTGRANVLTF.